This T cell receptor (beta chain) came from a study of STAT3 mutations in large granular lymphocyte leukemia. The table came from immunoSEQ multiplex PCR; TCRdb's copy has only in-frame clones and leaves some out. The sample consists of fewer than 15,000 clones, roughly 85% of them appearing once. The CDR3 spans 14 residues. J gave up 10 bases and V 5 bases, and 8 bases lay outside the gene matches. Germline CDR1 is MDHEN and CDR2 is SYDVKM. General study points: At least one immunodominant TCR beta clonotype appeared in every T-cell large granular lymphocyte leukemia patient.

Comments on this clone: The antigen is unknown.

The sample comprised PBMCs. The chain joins TRBV28 to TRBJ1-4, with TRBD1 matching over 9 bases. The source is a human donor with T large granular lymphocyte leukemia. Some clones in this sample may be carry-over from other donors' samples. In DNA form, the CDR3 reads TGTGCCAGCAGTCCCCGGACAGGGGTTGGAAAACTGTTTTTT. The encoded protein is CASSPRTGVGKLFF.